This T cell receptor beta chain was captured in a study of blood T cell repertoires in COVID-19. Produced via immunoSEQ multiplex PCR; TCRdb's table is partial and in-frame only. The sample contains about 140,000 clones, around nine tenths of which appear only once. Germline values: CDR1 LNHDA, CDR2 SQIVND (reference sequence). V lost 4 bases to trimming and J lost 5 bases; unmatched junction nucleotides: 11. The CDR3 has 15 amino acids. The origin of this receptor is a woman between 50 and 59 years old with acute or convalescent COVID-19. The chain recombines TRBV19 with TRBJ2-7; the match to TRBD2 covers 7 bases. Input material: peripheral blood. CDR3: CASSTSWGGTDEQYF. The DNA of the CDR3 is TGTGCCAGTAGTACCTCATGGGGGGGGACTGACGAGCAGTACTTC.